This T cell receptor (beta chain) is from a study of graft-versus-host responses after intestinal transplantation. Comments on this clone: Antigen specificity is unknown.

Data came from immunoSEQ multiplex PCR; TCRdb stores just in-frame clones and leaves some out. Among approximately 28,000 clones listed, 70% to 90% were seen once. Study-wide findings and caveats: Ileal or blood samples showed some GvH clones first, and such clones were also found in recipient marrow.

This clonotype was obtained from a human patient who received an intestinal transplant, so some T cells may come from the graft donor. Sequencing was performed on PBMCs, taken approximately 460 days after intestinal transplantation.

This CDR3 reads CASSHRQGQSRTHF. CDR3 DNA: TGTGCCAGCAGCCACAGACAGGGTCAATCAAGGACGCATTTT. The gene calls are TRBV5-6 and TRBJ1-5, with 7 positions matching TRBD1. V trimming: 4 bases; J trimming: 15 bases; junction bases outside the gene matches: 16. Germline V lookup: CDR1 SGHDT, CDR2 YYEEEE. This CDR3 comprises 14 residues.